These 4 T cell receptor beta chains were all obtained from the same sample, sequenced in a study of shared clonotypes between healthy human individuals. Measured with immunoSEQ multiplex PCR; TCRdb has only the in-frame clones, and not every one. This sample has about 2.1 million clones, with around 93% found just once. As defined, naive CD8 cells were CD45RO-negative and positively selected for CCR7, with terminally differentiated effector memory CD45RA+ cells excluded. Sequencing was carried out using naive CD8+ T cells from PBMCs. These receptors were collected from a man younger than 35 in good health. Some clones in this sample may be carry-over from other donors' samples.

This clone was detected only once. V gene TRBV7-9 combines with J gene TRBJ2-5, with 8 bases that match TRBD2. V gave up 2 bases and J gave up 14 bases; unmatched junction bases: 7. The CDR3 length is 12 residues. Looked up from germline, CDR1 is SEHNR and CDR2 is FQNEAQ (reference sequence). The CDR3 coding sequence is TGTGCCAGCAGCTTACCGGGAGGGGGGGATTACTTC. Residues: CASSLPGGGDYF.

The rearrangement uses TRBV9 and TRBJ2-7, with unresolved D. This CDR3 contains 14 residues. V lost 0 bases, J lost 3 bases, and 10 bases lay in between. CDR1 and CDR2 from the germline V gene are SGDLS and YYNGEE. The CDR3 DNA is TGTGCCAGCAGCGTAGGGAACACTAACTACGAGCAGTACTTC. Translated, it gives CASSVGNTNYEQYF.

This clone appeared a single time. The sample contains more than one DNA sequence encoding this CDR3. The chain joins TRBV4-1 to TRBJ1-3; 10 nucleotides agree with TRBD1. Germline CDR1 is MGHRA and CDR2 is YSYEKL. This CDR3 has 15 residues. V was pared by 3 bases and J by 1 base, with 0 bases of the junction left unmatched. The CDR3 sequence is CASSQDRGSGNTIYF. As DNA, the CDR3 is TGCGCCAGCAGCCAGGACAGGGGGTCTGGAAACACCATATATTTT.

This CDR3 is CASSPGGWEQYF. CDR3 in DNA: TGTGCCAGCAGCCCCGGTGGGTGGGAGCAGTACTTC. The chain has TRBV7-8 and TRBJ2-7; the D is unclear. The CDR3 runs to 12 residues. V was shortened by 5 bases and J by 7 bases, with 12 bases between the two germline ends. The V gene's germline CDR1 is SGHVS and CDR2 FQNEAQ.